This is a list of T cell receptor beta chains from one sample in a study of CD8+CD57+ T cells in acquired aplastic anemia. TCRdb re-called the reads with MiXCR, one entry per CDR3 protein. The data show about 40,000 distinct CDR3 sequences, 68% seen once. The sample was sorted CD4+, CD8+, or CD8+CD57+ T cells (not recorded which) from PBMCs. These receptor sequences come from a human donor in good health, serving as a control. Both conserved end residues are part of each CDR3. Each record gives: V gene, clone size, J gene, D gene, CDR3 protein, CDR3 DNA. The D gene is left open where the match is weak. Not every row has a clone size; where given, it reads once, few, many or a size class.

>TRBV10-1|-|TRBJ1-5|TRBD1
CASRVPGQGVPNQPQHF
TGCGCCAGCAGAGTACCGGGACAGGGGGTCCCCAATCAGCCCCAGCATTTT
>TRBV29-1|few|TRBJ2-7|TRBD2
CSVRLAGVYEQYF
TGCAGCGTTAGACTAGCGGGGGTATACGAGCAGTACTTC
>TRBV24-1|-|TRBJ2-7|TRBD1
CATSRGGQGYEQYF
TGTGCCACCAGTCGAGGGGGACAGGGCTACGAGCAGTACTTC
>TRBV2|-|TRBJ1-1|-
CASSLGGGQTEAFF
TGTGCCAGCAGTTTAGGGGGTGGTCAAACTGAAGCTTTCTTT
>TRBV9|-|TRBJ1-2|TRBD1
CASSVTGTGNYGYTF
TGTGCCAGCAGCGTAACCGGGACAGGCAACTATGGCTACACCTTC
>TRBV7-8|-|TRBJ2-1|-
CASSLGGVCASSQDGQGGYNEQFF
-
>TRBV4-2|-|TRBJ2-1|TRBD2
CASSHSLGTSESYNEQFF
TGTGCCAGCAGCCACTCCCTCGGGACTAGCGAGAGTTACAATGAGCAGTTCTTC
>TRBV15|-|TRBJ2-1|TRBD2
CATSRDGEGTNNEQFF
TGTGCCACCAGCAGAGATGGGGAGGGGACTAACAATGAGCAGTTCTTC
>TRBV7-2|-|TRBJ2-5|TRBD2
CASSSSGDQETQYF
TGTGCCAGCAGCAGTAGCGGGGACCAAGAGACCCAGTACTTC
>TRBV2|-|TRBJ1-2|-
CASSEKRGGYGYTF
TGTGCCAGCAGTGAAAAAAGAGGGGGCTATGGCTACACCTTC